This is a list of T cell receptor beta chains from one sample in a study of regulatory T cells in long-lasting Graves disease. MiXCR, run by TCRdb on the multiplex PCR reads, gives a single entry per CDR3 protein. This table holds around 480,000 distinct CDR3 sequences, under 20% found once. These data were also filed under a second study, of T cells in Graves' hyperthyroidism and ophthalmopathy.

Sample: peripheral blood mononuclear cells (PBMCs), taken at new diagnosis, from a patient treated with antithyroid drugs. Source of these receptors: a man aged 35-49 years with Graves disease. Each CDR3 is given with its conserved first and last residue. D genes are given only for firm matches. Clone size is stated in some rows and not others, as once, few, many or a class when expanded.

v_call: TRBV7-9; cdr3_length: 15; d_call: -; j_call: TRBJ2-5; clone_size: few; cdr3_nt: TGTGCCAGCAGCTCCGAATATGGCCCCCAAGAGACCCAGTACTTC; cdr3_aa: CASSSEYGPQETQYF
v_call: TRBV20-1; cdr3_length: 14; d_call: TRBD1; j_call: TRBJ2-7; clone_size: many; cdr3_nt: TGCAGTGCTTACGGACAGGGAAGCCTGAACGAGCAGTACTTC; cdr3_aa: CSAYGQGSLNEQYF
v_call: TRBV6-1; cdr3_length: 17; d_call: -; j_call: TRBJ1-3; clone_size: many; cdr3_nt: TGTGCCAGCAGTGAATTTGCGACACCTCGCTCTGGAAACACCATATATTTT; cdr3_aa: CASSEFATPRSGNTIYF
v_call: TRBV5-1; cdr3_length: 13; d_call: -; j_call: TRBJ2-7; clone_size: many; cdr3_nt: TGTGCCAGCAGCCTGAACAGGGAGTACGAGCAGTACTTC; cdr3_aa: CASSLNREYEQYF
v_call: TRBV7-9; cdr3_length: 13; d_call: -; j_call: TRBJ2-1; clone_size: few; cdr3_nt: TGTGCCAGCAGCTTAAATTTGGTCGGTGAGCAGTTCTTC; cdr3_aa: CASSLNLVGEQFF
v_call: TRBV13; cdr3_length: 14; d_call: -; j_call: TRBJ2-1; clone_size: once; cdr3_nt: TGTGCCAGCAGCGGAGACGGGTGGAACAATGAGCAGTTCTTC; cdr3_aa: CASSGDGWNNEQFF
v_call: TRBV7-3; cdr3_length: 14; d_call: -; j_call: TRBJ2-1; clone_size: many; cdr3_nt: TGTGCCAGCAGCTTAATCCAGGGGGGAGGTGAGCAGTTCTTC; cdr3_aa: CASSLIQGGGEQFF
v_call: TRBV10-2; cdr3_length: 22; d_call: TRBD2; j_call: TRBJ2-1; clone_size: many; cdr3_nt: TGCGCCAGCAGTGAGTCGATGGGTTGGTCGGGAATAGCGGGAGTTTCCTACAATGAGCAGTTCTTC; cdr3_aa: CASSESMGWSGIAGVSYNEQFF
v_call: TRBV14; cdr3_length: 15; d_call: TRBD1; j_call: TRBJ1-2; clone_size: many; cdr3_nt: TGTGCCAGCAGCCCCGGGGACAGAAGTAACTATGGCTACACCTTC; cdr3_aa: CASSPGDRSNYGYTF
v_call: TRBV20-1; cdr3_length: 14; d_call: TRBD1; j_call: TRBJ2-7; clone_size: once; cdr3_nt: TGCAGTGCTAGTAGGGACAGCAAAGCCTACGAGCAGTACTTC; cdr3_aa: CSASRDSKAYEQYF
v_call: TRBV5-1; cdr3_length: 14; d_call: -; j_call: TRBJ1-4; clone_size: many; cdr3_nt: TGCGCCAGCAGCCGGGGACGGATTAATGAAAAACTGTTTTTT; cdr3_aa: CASSRGRINEKLFF
v_call: TRBV20-1; cdr3_length: 16; d_call: TRBD1; j_call: TRBJ1-5; clone_size: many; cdr3_nt: TGCAGTGCTCCTCGGACAGGGAATTATAGCAATCAGCCCCAGCATTTT; cdr3_aa: CSAPRTGNYSNQPQHF
v_call: TRBV7-2; cdr3_length: 14; d_call: -; j_call: TRBJ1-5; clone_size: -; cdr3_nt: TGTGCCAGCAGCCCAGACAGGACGAGACAGCCCCAGCATTTT; cdr3_aa: CASSPDRTRQPQHF
v_call: TRBV7-3; cdr3_length: 12; d_call: -; j_call: TRBJ2-1; clone_size: -; cdr3_nt: TGTGCCAACAGCTCGAGATCAGATGAGCAGTTCTTC; cdr3_aa: CANSSRSDEQFF
v_call: TRBV7-9; cdr3_length: 15; d_call: -; j_call: TRBJ1-1; clone_size: many; cdr3_nt: TGTGCCAGCAGCTTATTTGAGGGAAAAGGGTTGAGGGCTTTCTTT; cdr3_aa: CASSLFEGKGLRAFF
v_call: TRBV15; cdr3_length: 14; d_call: TRBD1; j_call: TRBJ2-5; clone_size: -; cdr3_nt: TGTGCCACCAGCAGGGGGACAGGGGAAGAGACCCAGTACTTC; cdr3_aa: CATSRGTGEETQYF
v_call: TRBV28; cdr3_length: 13; d_call: -; j_call: TRBJ2-3; clone_size: many; cdr3_nt: TGTGCCAGCAGTTTTTATTCCGCAGATACGCAGTATTTT; cdr3_aa: CASSFYSADTQYF
v_call: TRBV19; cdr3_length: 14; d_call: TRBD1; j_call: TRBJ1-3; clone_size: -; cdr3_nt: TGTGCCAGTAGGCCGACAGGGACTGGAAACACCATATATTTT; cdr3_aa: CASRPTGTGNTIYF
v_call: TRBV2; cdr3_length: 13; d_call: TRBD1; j_call: TRBJ2-7; clone_size: -; cdr3_nt: TGTGCCGTAAAGGACAGGTTGACCTACGAGCAGTACTTC; cdr3_aa: CAVKDRLTYEQYF
v_call: TRBV3-1; cdr3_length: 16; d_call: -; j_call: TRBJ2-2; clone_size: few; cdr3_nt: TGTGCCAGCAGCCAATACCCACCACTAGTCACCGGGGAGCTGTTTTTT; cdr3_aa: CASSQYPPLVTGELFF
v_call: TRBV5-1; cdr3_length: 15; d_call: -; j_call: TRBJ2-1; clone_size: many; cdr3_nt: TGCGCCAGCAGCTGGGGTACGAACTCCTACAATGAGCAGTTCTTC; cdr3_aa: CASSWGTNSYNEQFF
v_call: TRBV7-6; cdr3_length: 16; d_call: -; j_call: TRBJ1-6; clone_size: -; cdr3_nt: TGTGCCAGCAGCTTAATGCAGGGGAAGTATAATTCACCCCTCCACTTT; cdr3_aa: CASSLMQGKYNSPLHF
v_call: TRBV28; cdr3_length: 19; d_call: TRBD1; j_call: TRBJ1-2; clone_size: -; cdr3_nt: TGTGCCAGCAGTCCGAATACCCAACAGGGGGCCCTTCGGTCGGGGGGCTACACCTTC; cdr3_aa: CASSPNTQQGALRSGGYTF
v_call: TRBV2; cdr3_length: 15; d_call: -; j_call: TRBJ2-3; clone_size: many; cdr3_nt: TGTGCCAGCACCTCAAGGGACTTCCAAGGGGATACGCAGTATTTT; cdr3_aa: CASTSRDFQGDTQYF
v_call: TRBV6-9; cdr3_length: 14; d_call: TRBD1; j_call: TRBJ2-3; clone_size: many; cdr3_nt: TGTGCCAGCAGTTACTCAGGGGGCTCAGATACGCAGTATTTT; cdr3_aa: CASSYSGGSDTQYF
v_call: TRBV7-9; cdr3_length: 11; d_call: -; j_call: TRBJ2-2; clone_size: few; cdr3_nt: TGTGCCATCATGGGGACCGGGGAGCTGTTTTTT; cdr3_aa: CAIMGTGELFF
v_call: TRBV12-3/TRBV12-4; cdr3_length: 14; d_call: -; j_call: TRBJ1-5; clone_size: many; cdr3_nt: TGTGCCAGCAGAAACCGGGCCCTCAATCAGCCCCAGCATTTT; cdr3_aa: CASRNRALNQPQHF
v_call: TRBV28; cdr3_length: 15; d_call: TRBD1; j_call: TRBJ2-5; clone_size: many; cdr3_nt: TGTGCCAGCAGCGGGACAGGGAGAGATCAAGAGACCCAGTACTTC; cdr3_aa: CASSGTGRDQETQYF
v_call: TRBV11-3; cdr3_length: 14; d_call: -; j_call: TRBJ2-3; clone_size: few; cdr3_nt: TGTGCCAGCAGCTTAAACCCCGACACAGATACGCAGTATTTT; cdr3_aa: CASSLNPDTDTQYF
v_call: TRBV27; cdr3_length: 14; d_call: -; j_call: TRBJ2-7; clone_size: -; cdr3_nt: TGTGCCAGCAGACCGACCGGGACGAAATACGAGCAGTACTTC; cdr3_aa: CASRPTGTKYEQYF
v_call: TRBV19; cdr3_length: 12; d_call: TRBD1; j_call: TRBJ2-7; clone_size: -; cdr3_nt: TGTGCCAGTAGTAGGGCGGGACAGGTTATGAACTTC; cdr3_aa: CASSRAGQVMNF
v_call: TRBV28; cdr3_length: 17; d_call: -; j_call: TRBJ2-1; clone_size: many; cdr3_nt: TGTGCCAGCAGTCTCCCACCCGACGGGAGCTCCTACAATGAGCAGTTCTTC; cdr3_aa: CASSLPPDGSSYNEQFF
v_call: TRBV5-1; cdr3_length: 15; d_call: TRBD1; j_call: TRBJ1-1; clone_size: many; cdr3_nt: TGCGCCAGCAGCTTTGGAAACAGGGGGTACAATGAAGCTTTCTTT; cdr3_aa: CASSFGNRGYNEAFF
v_call: TRBV27; cdr3_length: 12; d_call: -; j_call: TRBJ2-7; clone_size: many; cdr3_nt: TGTGCCAGCCTGTCCAGGGCTGACGAGCAGTACTTC; cdr3_aa: CASLSRADEQYF
v_call: TRBV9; cdr3_length: 11; d_call: -; j_call: TRBJ2-7; clone_size: -; cdr3_nt: TGTGCCAGCAGCCGTCCCTACGAGCAGTACTTC; cdr3_aa: CASSRPYEQYF
v_call: TRBV6-4; cdr3_length: 13; d_call: -; j_call: TRBJ2-3; clone_size: -; cdr3_nt: TGTGCCAGCGGGGCTAGCGAAGCAGATACGCAGTATTTT; cdr3_aa: CASGASEADTQYF
v_call: TRBV10-3; cdr3_length: 14; d_call: -; j_call: TRBJ1-2; clone_size: many; cdr3_nt: TGTGCCATCAGCATCGGGGCAACTAACTATGGCTACACCTTC; cdr3_aa: CAISIGATNYGYTF
v_call: TRBV9; cdr3_length: 17; d_call: TRBD1; j_call: TRBJ1-1; clone_size: few; cdr3_nt: TGTGCCAGCAGCGTAGGGGAAACAGGGACAGTGAACACTGAAGCTTTCTTT; cdr3_aa: CASSVGETGTVNTEAFF
v_call: TRBV7-8; cdr3_length: 16; d_call: -; j_call: TRBJ1-5; clone_size: -; cdr3_nt: TGTGCCAGCAGCTTATTTCAGGGAATGGGCAATCAGCCCCAGCATTTT; cdr3_aa: CASSLFQGMGNQPQHF
v_call: TRBV15; cdr3_length: 16; d_call: TRBD2; j_call: TRBJ2-5; clone_size: many; cdr3_nt: TGTGCCACCAGCAGAGAAGTAGCGGGGTACCAAGAGACCCAGTACTTC; cdr3_aa: CATSREVAGYQETQYF
v_call: TRBV24-1; cdr3_length: 17; d_call: TRBD2; j_call: TRBJ2-1; clone_size: -; cdr3_nt: TGTGCCACCAGTGAAGCCCAGACTAGCGGGAGAGATGATGAGCAGTTCTTC; cdr3_aa: CATSEAQTSGRDDEQFF
v_call: TRBV4-2; cdr3_length: 17; d_call: -; j_call: TRBJ1-5; clone_size: -; cdr3_nt: TGTGCCAGCAGCCAAGCGAAGGGGTTCGATAGCAATCAGCCCCAGCATTTT; cdr3_aa: CASSQAKGFDSNQPQHF
v_call: TRBV6-2/TRBV6-3; cdr3_length: 15; d_call: TRBD1; j_call: TRBJ1-2; clone_size: many; cdr3_nt: TGTGCCAGCAGTTACGGTGTCACAGGGGGCTATGGCTACACCTTC; cdr3_aa: CASSYGVTGGYGYTF
v_call: TRBV11-2; cdr3_length: 17; d_call: TRBD1; j_call: TRBJ2-7; clone_size: -; cdr3_nt: TGTGCCAGCAGGGGACAGGGGGGGGGGGCCACTTACAATGAGCAGTACTTC; cdr3_aa: CASRGQGGGATYNEQYF
v_call: TRBV11-2; cdr3_length: 13; d_call: -; j_call: TRBJ2-1; clone_size: many; cdr3_nt: TGTGCCAGCAGCTTAAAGCGGTACAATGAGCAGTTCTTC; cdr3_aa: CASSLKRYNEQFF
v_call: TRBV2; cdr3_length: 14; d_call: -; j_call: TRBJ1-2; clone_size: few; cdr3_nt: TGTGCCAGCAGTTTCCGGCGAGGCAACTATGGCTACACCTTC; cdr3_aa: CASSFRRGNYGYTF
v_call: TRBV7-9; cdr3_length: 15; d_call: TRBD1; j_call: TRBJ2-7; clone_size: -; cdr3_nt: TGTGCCAGCAGGCCAATACAGGGGGAGTTCCACGAGCAGTACTTC; cdr3_aa: CASRPIQGEFHEQYF
v_call: TRBV4-2; cdr3_length: 15; d_call: TRBD2; j_call: TRBJ2-7; clone_size: few; cdr3_nt: TGTGCCAGCAGCCAAGTAGCGGGTGGGGCCTACGAGCAGTACTTC; cdr3_aa: CASSQVAGGAYEQYF
v_call: TRBV2; cdr3_length: 15; d_call: -; j_call: TRBJ1-5; clone_size: -; cdr3_nt: TGTGCCAGCAGTGTATTACTGTATAGCAATCAGCCCCAGCATTTT; cdr3_aa: CASSVLLYSNQPQHF
v_call: TRBV7-2; cdr3_length: 15; d_call: -; j_call: TRBJ1-5; clone_size: few; cdr3_nt: TGTGCCAGCAGCTTGAACAGCAGAACCTATCAGCCCCAGCATTTT; cdr3_aa: CASSLNSRTYQPQHF
v_call: TRBV27; cdr3_length: 19; d_call: TRBD1; j_call: TRBJ1-5; clone_size: few; cdr3_nt: TGTGCCAGCAGTCCACAACCGCCCTTCAGGGGGGGACGGGGTCAGCCCCAGCATTTT; cdr3_aa: CASSPQPPFRGGRGQPQHF
v_call: TRBV2; cdr3_length: 15; d_call: TRBD1; j_call: TRBJ2-3; clone_size: many; cdr3_nt: TGTGCCAGCAGGCCGGGACAGGGAGTAACAGATACGCAGTATTTT; cdr3_aa: CASRPGQGVTDTQYF
v_call: TRBV20-1; cdr3_length: 12; d_call: -; j_call: TRBJ2-3; clone_size: many; cdr3_nt: TGCAGTGCTGCTAGGGAGACAGATACGCAGTATTTT; cdr3_aa: CSAARETDTQYF
v_call: TRBV28; cdr3_length: 16; d_call: -; j_call: TRBJ2-7; clone_size: many; cdr3_nt: TGTGCCAGCAGTTTTCCTAAGCGGAGTACCTCCTACGAGCAGTACTTC; cdr3_aa: CASSFPKRSTSYEQYF
v_call: TRBV12-3/TRBV12-4; cdr3_length: 14; d_call: TRBD1; j_call: TRBJ1-2; clone_size: -; cdr3_nt: TGTGCCAGCAGTTCCCCCGACAGGGCGGGCGGCTACACCTTC; cdr3_aa: CASSSPDRAGGYTF